Below are 30 T cell receptor beta chains sequenced from a single sample in a study of blood T cell repertoires in COVID-19. Data came from immunoSEQ multiplex PCR; TCRdb stores just in-frame clones and leaves some out. The top ten clones hold roughly 7.1% of a sample with about 180,000 clones, approximately 80% of them seen once. Sequenced sample: peripheral blood. These receptors originate from a human donor in a cohort sampled during active COVID-19.

This chain links TRBV7-3 with TRBJ2-7; 10 bases are a match to TRBD2. The CDR3 runs to 16 residues. The V segment lost 2 bases and the J segment 6 bases; nucleotides outside the gene matches: 10. Germline V gene data show CDR1 as SGHTA and CDR2 as FQGTGA. The CDR3: CASSLPLAGEVGEQYF. The CDR3 bases are TGTGCCAGCAGCTTACCGCTAGCGGGGGAAGTGGGCGAGCAGTACTTC.

The chain carries TRBV13 and TRBJ1-3; 11 bases are a match to TRBD1. The CDR3 has 14 residues. Trimming cost V 5 bases and J 8 bases; bases outside gene matches: 5. The V gene's germline CDR1 is PRHDT and CDR2 FYEKMQ (reference sequence). The CDR3 region is CASSPGQGGDTIYF. The CDR3 bases are TGTGCCAGCAGCCCGGGACAGGGGGGGGACACCATATATTTT.

This CDR3 is CASSVEGHSYNEQFF. For the CDR3, the DNA is TGTGCCAGCAGCGTAGAGGGACACAGCTACAATGAGCAGTTCTTC. This rearrangement joins TRBV9 to TRBJ2-1, with a tentative D call TRBD1 (6 bases). The V gene's germline CDR1 is SGDLS and CDR2 YYNGEE. V was shortened by 0 bases and J by 3 bases, with 10 bases between the two germline ends. This CDR3 comprises 15 residues.

This clone has a handful of counts. The chain has TRBV5-4 and TRBJ2-5; 10 nucleotides line up with TRBD2. Germline CDR1 SGHNT, CDR2 YYREEE (reference sequence). The CDR3 has 15 amino acids. The V segment lost 4 bases and the J segment 5 bases; nucleotides outside the gene matches: 8. The CDR3 DNA sequence: TGTGCCAGCAGCCTCGTAGCGGGGGGTAGGGAGACCCAGTACTTC. Translated: CASSLVAGGRETQYF.

This sequence joins TRBV6-5 and TRBJ1-1; D perhaps matches TRBD1 (5 bases). CDR1 and CDR2 (germline): MNHEY, SVGAGI. This CDR3 spans 11 amino acids. V was clipped by 4 bases and J by 11 bases, with 11 bases between them. The CDR3 DNA reads as TGTGCCAGCAGTTCGACAGTAAAGGCTTTCTTT. This gives the protein CASSSTVKAFF.

V usage is TRBV9 and J usage is TRBJ2-1; D may be TRBD1 (5 bases). V gave up 3 bases and J gave up 3 bases, with 10 bases separating them. Per germline, CDR1 SGDLS and CDR2 YYNGEE. The CDR3 spans 14 residues. In DNA, the CDR3 is TGTGCCAGCAGCGGGCAGGGTCACTACAATGAGCAGTTCTTC. Translation: CASSGQGHYNEQFF.

The chain recombines TRBV5-5 with TRBJ2-1; 12 nucleotides align to TRBD2. V trimming: 0 bases; J trimming: 4 bases; junction bases outside the gene matches: 11. Germline values: CDR1 SGHKS, CDR2 YYEKEE (reference sequence). This CDR3 contains 19 residues. The CDR3 reads CASSLDLGLAGGSYNEQFF. The DNA of the CDR3 is TGTGCCAGCAGCTTGGATCTCGGGCTAGCGGGGGGGTCGTACAATGAGCAGTTCTTC.

The chain is built from TRBV18 and TRBJ1-2; D is possibly TRBD1 (5 bases). The V end was cut by 0 bases, the J end by 4 bases, with 15 bases between. The V gene's germline CDR1 is KGHSH and CDR2 LQKENI. The CDR3 is 16 residues long. DNA of the CDR3: TGTGCCAGCTCACCACCGGGACGGCAGGGAGGCTATGGCTACACCTTC. This codes for CASSPPGRQGGYGYTF.

The chain links TRBV7-6 to TRBJ1-2; D may be TRBD1 (6 bases). V was pared by 4 bases and J by 10 bases, with 22 bases between. Germline CDR1 is SGHVS and CDR2 is FNYEAQ. The CDR3 consists of 15 residues. The CDR3 DNA is TGTGCCAGCAGCTCCCCTGGGCAGGGGTTGAATGACTACACCTTC. It codes for CASSSPGQGLNDYTF. Supplemented by reference TRBV7-6 and TRBJ1-2, the full variable domain reads GAGVSQSPRYKVTKRGQDVALRCDPISGHVSLYWYRQALGQGPEFLTYFNYEAQQDKSGLPNDRFSAERPEGSISTLTIQRTEQRDSAMYRCASSSPGQGLNDYTFGSGTRLTVV.

The V and J genes are TRBV1 and TRBJ2-3; TRBD2 is taken as the D call from the table, unchecked against the DNA. TRBV1 corresponds to a pseudogene. The CDR3 sequence is 17 residues long. Written as DNA, the CDR3 is TGCACCAGCAGCCAGACCCCCGGGGGGGGAGAAACAGATACGCAGTATTTT. This sequence encodes CTSSQTPGGGETDTQYF.

This chain links TRBV5-1 with TRBJ2-7; D remains ambiguous. The germline gives CDR1 SGHRS, CDR2 YFSETQ. The germline V and J ends were trimmed by 5 bases and 5 bases, with 20 bases remaining between them. CDR3 length equals 15 residues. The CDR3 DNA reads TGCGCCAGCAGTCCTCCGGAGAAAGGATCCAACGAGCAGTACTTC. This translates into CASSPPEKGSNEQYF.

The V call is TRBV6-5, the J call TRBJ1-2; 7 bases fit TRBD1. Unmatched junction bases numbered 3, after V lost 4 bases and J lost 4 bases. The CDR3 runs 13 residues. The germline V gene has CDR1 MNHEY and CDR2 SVGAGI. CDR3 region: CASSLTGTYGYTF. CDR3 coding DNA: TGTGCCAGCAGTTTGACAGGGACCTATGGCTACACCTTC.

V is TRBV28 and J is TRBJ2-7; 8 positions agree with TRBD1. The V gene end was trimmed by 5 bases and the J gene end by 2 bases; junction bases not matched to a gene: 2. The CDR3 contains 13 residues. Germline CDR1 and CDR2: MDHEN and SYDVKM. The CDR3 is CASSDRGPYEQYF. CDR3 DNA: TGTGCCAGCAGTGACAGGGGCCCCTACGAGCAGTACTTC.

V is TRBV12-3 or TRBV12-4 and J is TRBJ2-5; the match to TRBD2 covers 8 bases. Trimming removed 5 bases from V and 4 bases from J; junction bases left unmatched: 3. The CDR3 loop spans 13 amino acids. CDR3 nucleotide sequence: TGTGCCAGCAGTCGGGGGGGCCGAGAGACCCAGTACTTC. This gives the protein CASSRGGRETQYF.

The chain employs TRBV7-2 and TRBJ2-7; perhaps TRBD2 as D (5 bases). V lost 6 bases, J lost 4 bases, and 16 bases lay in between. The CDR3 contains 14 residues. Germline lookup yields CDR1 SGHTA and CDR2 FQGNSA. The CDR3 DNA sequence: TGTGCCAGCAGTCGGACTGATAACCCGTACGAGCAGTACTTC. This sequence encodes CASSRTDNPYEQYF.

The J gene is TRBJ1-2, the V gene TRBV6-5; D call uncertain. The CDR3 is 11 amino acids. Germline assignment: CDR1 MNHEY and CDR2 SVGAGI. Between the trimmed V and J ends, which lost 7 bases and 5 bases, there was a span of 8 bases. Written as DNA, the CDR3 is TGTGCCAGCACCCCCTTATATGGCTACACCTTC. This codes for CASTPLYGYTF.

The chain joins TRBV24-1 to TRBJ2-5; 9 bases line up with TRBD1. Losses at the gene ends were 2 bases for V and 2 bases for J; bases not matched to a gene: 5. The CDR3 spans 16 residues. CDR1 is KGHDR, CDR2 SFDVKD, per germline. CDR3 sequence: CATSDSPGTGQETQYF. The CDR3 region has the DNA TGTGCCACCAGTGATTCTCCGGGGACAGGGCAAGAGACCCAGTACTTC.

The V gene is TRBV5-6, the J gene TRBJ2-5; D gene unclear. V lost 0 bases and J 5 bases, leaving 8 bases between the germline ends. The CDR3 runs to 13 residues. CDR1 is SGHDT and CDR2 is YYEEEE in the germline V gene. The CDR3 reads CASSLGAWETQYF. CDR3 DNA sequence: TGTGCCAGCAGCTTGGGGGCGTGGGAGACCCAGTACTTC.

V gene TRBV10-3 combines with J gene TRBJ1-2; 7 bases line up with TRBD1. The ends lost 4 bases at V and 5 bases at J; junction bases unmatched: 4. CDR1 is ENHRY, CDR2 SYGVKD, per germline. The CDR3 length is 13 residues. The CDR3 sequence is CAISAGQLYGYTF. CDR3 DNA: TGTGCCATCAGTGCGGGACAGTTATATGGCTACACCTTC.

The chain is built from TRBV5-1 and TRBJ2-7; the match to TRBD1 covers 11 bases. This CDR3 is built from 15 residues. Per the germline V gene, CDR1 is SGHRS and CDR2 is YFSETQ. The J segment lost 1 base and the V segment lost 4 bases, leaving 4 bases of the junction unmatched. The CDR3, as DNA: TGCGCCAGCAGCCCAGGGACAGGGGGTTCCTACGAGCAGTACTTC. This sequence encodes CASSPGTGGSYEQYF.

The CDR3 DNA sequence: TGTGCCAGCAGCTCGGGACAGGGAGTCTATGGCTACACCTTC. This gives the protein CASSSGQGVYGYTF. This chain joins TRBV7-6 and TRBJ1-2; 9 nucleotides agree with TRBD1. J lost 4 bases, V lost 4 bases, and 4 bases had no gene match. The CDR3 loop spans 14 amino acids. The germline V gene encodes CDR1 SGHVS and CDR2 FNYEAQ.

This clone was seen a few times. The gene calls are TRBV5-1 and TRBJ1-1; 9 bases map to TRBD1. J was trimmed by 6 bases and V by 2 bases; bases with no gene match: 5. The CDR3 is 14 residues long. Germline CDR1 reads SGHRS; CDR2 reads YFSETQ. The CDR3 spells CASSLPQGAAEAFF. The CDR3 DNA reads TGCGCCAGCAGCTTACCACAGGGGGCTGCTGAAGCTTTCTTT.

This clone was found once. The V gene is TRBV12-3 or TRBV12-4, the J gene TRBJ1-5; D is perhaps TRBD1 (5 bases). CDR3 size: 13 residues. Trimming shortened V by 3 bases and J by 7 bases, and 10 bases separated the two germline ends. The CDR3: CASSLRRDQPQHF. In nucleotides, the CDR3 is TGTGCCAGCAGTTTGAGGAGGGACCAGCCCCAGCATTTT.

This clone has only one observation. The gene calls are TRBV4-1 and TRBJ2-2; 10 bases are shared with TRBD2. From germline, CDR1 is MGHRA and CDR2 YSYEKL. The CDR3 is 17 residues long. The junction had 6 bases not matched to a gene; V was cut back by 0 bases and J by 5 bases. Here the CDR3 reads CASSQDVSGGATGELFF. For the CDR3, the DNA is TGCGCCAGCAGCCAAGATGTGAGCGGGGGGGCAACCGGGGAGCTGTTTTTT.

The chain recombines TRBV6-2 or TRBV6-3 with TRBJ2-3; 9 bases agree with TRBD1. J lost 4 bases, V lost 2 bases, and 7 bases had no gene match. The CDR3 covers 16 residues. Germline CDR1 and CDR2: MNHEY and SVGEGT. The CDR3 loop reads CASSYRDRVVADTQYF. For the CDR3, the DNA is TGTGCCAGCAGTTACCGGGACAGGGTTGTGGCAGATACGCAGTATTTT.

This clone occurred once. The chain uses TRBV12-3 or TRBV12-4 and TRBJ2-3; TRBD2 matches 8 bases. The CDR3 has 13 residues. Trimming cost V 2 bases and J 8 bases; bases outside gene matches: 3. CDR3 residues: CASSLTRGGTQYF. As DNA, the CDR3 is TGTGCCAGCAGTTTAACCCGGGGGGGTACGCAGTATTTT.

The chain uses TRBV7-9 and TRBJ2-5, with TRBD2 identical over 14 bases. Germline lookup yields CDR1 SEHNR and CDR2 FQNEAQ (reference sequence). The junction had 8 bases not matched to a gene; V was cut back by 1 base and J by 1 base. The CDR3 covers 19 residues. The CDR3 DNA reads TGTGCCAGCAGCTTAGGACGGGGACTAGCGGGGGACCCCCAAGAGACCCAGTACTTC. Protein product: CASSLGRGLAGDPQETQYF. Drawing the rest from reference TRBV7-9 and TRBJ2-5, the complete variable domain is DTGVSQNPRHKITKRGQNVTFRCDPISEHNRLYWYRQTLGQGPEFLTYFQNEAQLEKSRLLSDRFSAERPKGSFSTLEIQRTEQGDSAMYLCASSLGRGLAGDPQETQYFGPGTRLLVL.

V and J are TRBV6-5 and TRBJ1-2, with TRBD1 matching 7 bases. The CDR3 spans 13 residues. CDR1 is MNHEY and CDR2 is SVGAGI in the germline V gene. Trimming cost V 4 bases and J 10 bases; bases outside gene matches: 9. The DNA of the CDR3 is TGTGCCAGCAGTTCCCCCGGGACAGTCCACTACACCTTC. Its translation: CASSSPGTVHYTF.

The chain joins TRBV4-2 to TRBJ2-3, with 9 bases aligning to TRBD2. This CDR3 is built from 16 residues. The germline V gene encodes CDR1 LGHNA and CDR2 YNFKEQ. V shed 5 bases and J 6 bases; nucleotides not matched to a gene: 12. The chain's CDR3 is CASSLVGGGAGDTQYF. In DNA form, the CDR3 reads TGTGCCAGCAGCTTGGTCGGCGGGGGGGCCGGGGATACGCAGTATTTT.

This chain uses TRBV4-1 with TRBJ1-4; 7 bases match TRBD1. Germline V gene data show CDR1 as MGHRA and CDR2 as YSYEKL. The CDR3 runs 16 residues. Trimming removed 3 bases from V and 5 bases from J; junction bases left unmatched: 9. The CDR3: CASSHVRQGTNEKLFF. Written as DNA, the CDR3 is TGCGCCAGCAGCCACGTTCGACAGGGCACCAATGAAAAACTGTTTTTT.